This is a list of T cell receptor beta chains from one sample in a study of CD4 T cells in relation to SARS-CoV-2 and coronaviruses. Their antigen targets remain unknown. TCRdb's copy holds only in-frame clones and misses some; the assay was immunoSEQ multiplex PCR. Of roughly 30,000 clones listed, about 79% are singletons. The sample consisted of CD4+ T cells from PBMCs, cultured in vitro. The receptors originated from a human donor in good health. Both conserved end residues are part of each CDR3. D genes are given only for firm matches. Clone size is given for some rows only: seen once, a few or many times, or a class if the clone is expanded.

cdr3_aa,cdr3_nt,d_call,j_call,v_call,clone_size
CASSLALAYEETQYF,TGTGCCAGCAGCTTAGCCCTAGCGTACGAGGAGACCCAGTACTTC,-,TRBJ2-5,TRBV7-2,-
CASSESIAGVGYEQYF,TGTGCCAGCAGCGAGTCCATAGCGGGAGTGGGCTACGAGCAGTACTTC,TRBD2,TRBJ2-7,TRBV7-2,-
CASSMGQGNTEAFF,TGTGCCAGCAGCATGGGACAGGGGAACACTGAAGCTTTCTTT,TRBD1,TRBJ1-1,TRBV11-3,few
CASSPGEFGQFF,TGTGCCAGCAGCCCGGGAGAGTTCGGGCAGTTCTTC,-,TRBJ2-1,TRBV11-1,-
CASSKALSGHEQYF,TGTGCCAGCAGCAAAGCGCTTTCCGGGCACGAGCAGTACTTC,-,TRBJ2-7,TRBV21-1,-
CASSLASGGETYEQYF,TGCGCCAGCAGCTTGGCTAGCGGGGGGGAGACCTACGAGCAGTACTTC,TRBD2,TRBJ2-7,TRBV5-1,-
CASSRRENSGELFF,TGTGCCAGCAGCCGGAGGGAGAACAGCGGGGAGCTGTTTTTT,-,TRBJ2-2,TRBV3-1/TRBV3-2,medium-sized
CASSFGATNEKLFF,TGTGCCAGCAGCTTCGGGGCCACTAATGAAAAACTGTTTTTT,-,TRBJ1-4,TRBV11-2,few
CASPPATGGAAEAFF,TGTGCCAGCCCCCCAGCGACAGGGGGCGCGGCGGAAGCTTTCTTT,TRBD1,TRBJ1-1,TRBV6-6,-
CASSQKGGGTEAFF,TGTGCCAGCAGTCAGAAAGGGGGCGGGACTGAAGCTTTCTTT,TRBD1,TRBJ1-1,TRBV2,few
CAWSKGHGEKLFF,TGTGCCTGGTCTAAGGGTCATGGTGAAAAACTGTTTTTT,-,TRBJ1-4,TRBV30,-
CASSIANRRNEQYF,TGTGCCAGTAGTATAGCGAACAGGCGCAACGAGCAGTACTTC,-,TRBJ2-7,TRBV19,-
CASSFRAVASAGANVLTF,TGTGCCAGCAGTTTCCGGGCTGTGGCGTCTGCTGGGGCCAACGTCCTGACTTTC,-,TRBJ2-6,TRBV27,-
CASRGRSTDTQYF,TGTGCCAGCAGGGGGAGGAGCACAGATACGCAGTATTTT,-,TRBJ2-3,TRBV7-2,-
CASSPRDSWETQYF,TGTGCCAGCAGCCCCAGGGACAGCTGGGAGACCCAGTACTTC,TRBD1,TRBJ2-5,TRBV7-2,-
CASSLSWNEQFF,TGTGCCAGCAGTCTCTCTTGGAATGAGCAGTTCTTC,-,TRBJ2-1,TRBV12-3/TRBV12-4,-
CASSEIRGETQYF,TGTGCCAGCAGTGAAATCCGCGGGGAGACCCAGTACTTC,-,TRBJ2-5,TRBV6-1,-
CASTSGQGAYNEQFF,TGTGCCAGCACCAGTGGACAGGGGGCCTACAATGAGCAGTTCTTC,-,TRBJ2-1,TRBV12-1,-
CASSERPSSGNTIYF,TGTGCCAGCAGTGAGCGACCCAGCTCTGGAAACACCATATATTTT,-,TRBJ1-3,TRBV2,-
CASSVDSANEKLFF,TGTGCCAGCAGTGTAGACAGTGCTAATGAAAAACTGTTTTTT,-,TRBJ1-4,TRBV2,-
CASSQERRVGSFPNYGYTF,TGCGCCAGCAGCCAAGAGCGGAGAGTGGGGTCCTTCCCTAACTATGGCTACACCTTC,-,TRBJ1-2,TRBV4-1,few
CASSQPRDRSRYF,TGTGCCAGCAGTCAACCCCGGGACAGATCCCGTTACTTC,TRBD1,TRBJ2-4,TRBV2,-
CASRTQGMGYTF,TGTGCCAGCAGAACACAGGGGATGGGCTACACCTTC,TRBD1,TRBJ1-2,TRBV6-5,-
CASSGLAGDPDTQYF,TGTGCCAGCAGTGGACTAGCGGGGGACCCCGATACGCAGTATTTT,TRBD2,TRBJ2-3,TRBV6-2/TRBV6-3,-
CASQRASTDTQYF,TGTGCCAGCCAGCGGGCCTCCACAGATACGCAGTATTTT,-,TRBJ2-3,TRBV7-2,-
CASSDRVHEQYF,TGCGCCAGCAGTGACAGGGTCCACGAGCAGTACTTC,-,TRBJ2-7,TRBV10-2,-
CASSHWTTLFPQYF,TGTGCCAGCAGCCATTGGACTACCCTGTTTCCGCAGTATTTT,-,TRBJ2-3,TRBV14,once
CASSKERGAGTEAFF,TGTGCCAGCAGCAAAGAAAGGGGCGCGGGCACTGAAGCTTTCTTT,-,TRBJ1-1,TRBV21-1,-
CASSQPTSGTYEQYF,TGTGCCAGCAGCCAACCGACTAGCGGTACCTACGAGCAGTACTTC,TRBD2,TRBJ2-7,TRBV7-9,-
CASSLGGTSGVYEQYF,TGCGCCAGCAGCTTGGGAGGGACTAGCGGGGTCTACGAGCAGTACTTC,TRBD2,TRBJ2-7,TRBV5-1,-
CASSPPSGVDYGYTF,TGTGCCAGCTCACCACCCTCCGGTGTCGACTATGGCTACACCTTC,-,TRBJ1-2,TRBV18,-
CATSRSPSYEQYF,TGTGCCACTTCAAGGTCCCCCTCCTACGAGCAGTACTTC,-,TRBJ2-7,TRBV25-1,-
CASSYSQGYGNQPQHF,TGTGCCAGCAGTTACTCCCAGGGGTATGGCAATCAGCCCCAGCATTTT,-,TRBJ1-5,TRBV6-2/TRBV6-3,-
CAWGRGSYEQYF,TGTGCCTGGGGACGGGGCTCCTACGAGCAGTACTTC,-,TRBJ2-7,TRBV30,-
CASSRGGPTNTDTQYF,TGTGCCAGCAGTCGCGGGGGCCCGACGAACACAGATACGCAGTATTTT,-,TRBJ2-3,TRBV6-6,-
CASSPGPPGWNSPLHF,TGTGCCAGCAGTCCGGGACCTCCTGGCTGGAATTCACCCCTCCACTTT,-,TRBJ1-6,TRBV28,-
CASTYRDRGRQGQFF,TGTGCCAGTACCTACCGGGACAGGGGGCGTCAGGGCCAGTTCTTC,TRBD1,TRBJ2-1,TRBV19,-
CSVVGAGGGETQYF,TGCAGCGTTGTCGGAGCGGGGGGCGGGGAGACCCAGTACTTC,TRBD2,TRBJ2-5,TRBV29-1,-
CASSQGSGTSYEQYF,TGTGCCAGCAGCCAAGGTAGCGGGACTTCCTACGAGCAGTACTTC,TRBD2,TRBJ2-7,TRBV4-2,-
CSALPYPGSSSEQYF,TGCAGCGCCCTGCCATACCCCGGTTCCTCGTCCGAGCAGTACTTC,-,TRBJ2-7,TRBV29-1,-
CAWSVQGDGYTF,TGTGCCTGGAGTGTACAGGGAGATGGCTACACCTTC,-,TRBJ1-2,TRBV30,once
CAWSPGRGNEKLFF,TGTGCCTGGAGTCCGGGCCGGGGTAATGAAAAACTGTTTTTT,-,TRBJ1-4,TRBV30,-
CASSQPTGVWRNTIYF,TGTGCCAGCAGCCAACCAACAGGGGTGTGGAGAAACACCATATATTTT,TRBD1,TRBJ1-3,TRBV3-1/TRBV3-2,-
CASSPQGVTGEKLFF,TGTGCCAGCAGTCCGCAGGGAGTGACGGGTGAAAAACTGTTTTTT,-,TRBJ1-4,TRBV6-5,-
CASSGGSGGEQYF,TGTGCCAGCTCAGGGGGTTCCGGGGGAGAGCAGTACTTC,-,TRBJ2-7,TRBV18,-
CASSVLSSGGYNEQFF,TGTGCCAGCAGCGTGCTATCTAGCGGGGGTTACAATGAGCAGTTCTTC,TRBD2,TRBJ2-1,TRBV7-8,few
CASSYWGTEAFF,TGTGCCAGCAGTTACTGGGGGACTGAAGCTTTCTTT,-,TRBJ1-1,TRBV6-2/TRBV6-3,-
CASIRTVGGYTF,TGTGCCAGCATTAGGACAGTCGGAGGCTACACCTTC,-,TRBJ1-2,TRBV2,-
CASSLGGGAGEQYF,TGTGCCAGCAGCCTCGGTGGGGGGGCGGGCGAGCAGTACTTC,-,TRBJ2-7,TRBV11-3,-
CASSVDPLDTEAFF,TGTGCCAGCAGCGTGGATCCGTTGGACACTGAAGCTTTCTTT,-,TRBJ1-1,TRBV9,-
CASTVGSGNTIYF,TGTGCCAGCACCGTGGGCTCTGGAAACACCATATATTTT,-,TRBJ1-3,TRBV12-3/TRBV12-4,-
CASSLPGPVMTYEQYF,TGTGCCAGCAGCCTCCCTGGGCCCGTCATGACCTACGAGCAGTACTTC,-,TRBJ2-7,TRBV2,-
CSVGGGRATNEKLFF,TGCAGCGTTGGAGGGGGACGTGCAACTAATGAAAAACTGTTTTTT,-,TRBJ1-4,TRBV29-1,-
CASSQASLGGRGVQETQYF,TGCGCCAGCAGCCAGGCTTCTCTAGGCGGGAGAGGAGTGCAGGAGACCCAGTACTTC,TRBD2,TRBJ2-5,TRBV4-3,-